A selection of T cell receptor beta chains follows, all from one sample in a study of cytomegalovirus exposure and HLA in healthy donors. Assay: immunoSEQ multiplex PCR; the TCRdb copy retains only in-frame clones and omits some. The sample consists of tens of thousands of clones, 70% to 90% of them appearing once. What was sequenced was PBMCs. The source of these receptors is a woman between 18 and 29 years old in good health and CMV-seropositive. Each CDR3 is given with its conserved first and last residue. D genes are given only for firm matches. Size is omitted from some rows. Given values are once, few, many or a class for expanded clones.

j_call d_call v_call clone_size cdr3_nt cdr3_aa
TRBJ2-1 TRBD2 TRBV2 . TGTGCCAGCAGTGAGGGACTACCCTACAATGAGCAGTTCTTC CASSEGLPYNEQFF
TRBJ1-2 . TRBV19 . TGTGCCAGTAGTATAGAGGGACACCCCACCTATGGCTACACCTTC CASSIEGHPTYGYTF
TRBJ2-3 TRBD2 TRBV4-1 . TGCGCCAGCAGCCAAGAAGGGCTGAGCGGGGGGACTAGCACAGATACGCAGTATTTT CASSQEGLSGGTSTDTQYF
TRBJ2-1 . TRBV2 . TGTGCCAGCAGTGAACTGTTGAATGAGCAGTTCTTC CASSELLNEQFF
TRBJ2-2 TRBD1 TRBV7-3 . TGTGCCAGACAGCCCGTTCCGGGACAGGATTCGAACACCGGGGAGCTGTTTTTT CARQPVPGQDSNTGELFF
TRBJ2-2 . TRBV19 . TGTGCCAGTAGTATAGGGGCGGGACCGAACACCGGGGAGCTGTTTTTT CASSIGAGPNTGELFF
TRBJ1-1 . TRBV5-1 . TGCGCCAGCAGCTTGGAACTGAATCCGAACACTGAAGCTTTCTTT CASSLELNPNTEAFF
TRBJ2-2 . TRBV10-2 . TGCGCCAGCAGTGAGTATGGGAGCACCGGGGAGCTGTTTTTT CASSEYGSTGELFF
TRBJ2-1 TRBD2 TRBV9 once TGTGCCAGCAGCGCTAGCGGGAGGTACAATGAGCAGTTCTTC CASSASGRYNEQFF
TRBJ2-2 . TRBV28 . TGTGCCAGCAGCCTAGTAGCCGGGGAGCTGTTTTTT CASSLVAGELFF
TRBJ2-1 TRBD2 TRBV29-1 . TGCAGCGTTGGACTAGCCTACTCCTACAATGAGCAGTTCTTC CSVGLAYSYNEQFF
TRBJ1-1 TRBD1 TRBV7-6 once TGTGCCAGCAGCTTAACCGGGACAGGGGGCACTGAAGCTTTCTTT CASSLTGTGGTEAFF
TRBJ2-2 TRBD1 TRBV28 . TGTGCCAGCATCCCTCGGGGACAGGGACTCAATAGGAACACCGGGGAGCTGTTTTTT CASIPRGQGLNRNTGELFF
TRBJ2-1 . TRBV28 . TGTGCCAGCAGTTTGCGGACAGCCGGCTCGGACAATGAGCAGTTCTTC CASSLRTAGSDNEQFF
TRBJ1-4 . TRBV18 . TGTGCCAGCTCACCAGAGACAGGAAACAATGAAAAACTGTTTTTT CASSPETGNNEKLFF
TRBJ2-1 . TRBV2 . TGTGCCACCTCAGGGTCATCCGCCTACAATGAGCAGTTCTTC CATSGSSAYNEQFF
TRBJ2-3 . TRBV7-2 . TGTGCCAGCAGCCCCCAGCTAGGAACAGATACGCAGTATTTT CASSPQLGTDTQYF
TRBJ2-1 . TRBV11-2 . TGTGCCAGCAGCTTAAGCGGACTTTACAATGAGCAGTTCTTC CASSLSGLYNEQFF
TRBJ2-2 . TRBV2 . TGTGCCAGCAGCGCGACTCCCACCGGGGAGCTGTTTTTT CASSATPTGELFF
TRBJ2-3 TRBD1 TRBV6-5 . TGTGCCAGCAGTGTCGACAGGGGCTACACAGATACGCAGTATTTT CASSVDRGYTDTQYF
TRBJ1-2 TRBD1 TRBV27 . TGTGCCAGCAGTTCGGGACAGGCGTATGGCTACACCTTC CASSSGQAYGYTF
TRBJ1-2 TRBD1 TRBV29-1 . TGCAGCGTTGAAGAATGGGGACAGGGCGCAGGATATGGCTACACCTTC CSVEEWGQGAGYGYTF
TRBJ1-1 . TRBV9 once TGTGCCAGCAGCGTAGACAGGGACACTGAAGCTTTCTTT CASSVDRDTEAFF
TRBJ2-3 TRBD2 TRBV5-8 . TGTGCCAGCAGCTTGGGTCTCGCGGGAGGGCAGGCAGATACGCAGTATTTT CASSLGLAGGQADTQYF
TRBJ2-3 . TRBV4-1 . TGCGCCAGCAGCCAAGAGCTAGCGTCTAGCACAGATACGCAGTATTTT CASSQELASSTDTQYF
TRBJ2-5 . TRBV12-5 . TGTGCTAGTGGTTTCCGAGGGGGTTCGTGGGAGACCCAGTACTTC CASGFRGGSWETQYF
TRBJ2-6 . TRBV6-4 few TGTGCCAGCAGTGACGGAAGGGGCGGTGGGGCCAACGTCCTGACTTTC CASSDGRGGGANVLTF
TRBJ2-2 TRBD2 TRBV7-2 . TGTGCCAGCAGCTTAGTGGGTCTTAGCGGGACCCGCACCGGGGAGCTGTTTTTT CASSLVGLSGTRTGELFF
TRBJ2-3 . TRBV4-2 . TGTGCCAGCAGCCAGGGAGTTACTAATCGAGGAGATACGCAGTATTTT CASSQGVTNRGDTQYF
TRBJ2-3 TRBD2 TRBV2 . TGTGCCAGCAGTGTGGGACTAGCGGGGTTCACAGATACGCAGTATTTT CASSVGLAGFTDTQYF
TRBJ1-6 . TRBV6-6 once TGTGCCAGCAGTTACTCTACCCAGGGCCGCATCCACTTT CASSYSTQGRIHF
TRBJ2-3 TRBD2 TRBV9 . TGTGCCAGCAGCGCTTTACGGGGGGGCGTAGATACGCAGTATTTT CASSALRGGVDTQYF
TRBJ2-7 . TRBV6-5 . TGTGCCAGCAGTTACTCGCTTGAGGGTAACTCCTACGAGCAGTACTTC CASSYSLEGNSYEQYF
TRBJ2-1 TRBD2 TRBV2 . TGTGCCAGCAGTGATGGGCTAGCGGGAATAAATGAGCAGTTCTTC CASSDGLAGINEQFF
TRBJ2-7 TRBD1 TRBV7-2 . TGTGCCAGCAGCCCTGGGGCAGGGGGATCCTACGAGCAGTACTTC CASSPGAGGSYEQYF
TRBJ2-1 TRBD2 TRBV10-1 . TGCGCCAGCAGTGCACTAGCGGGCTTCGAGCAGTTCTTC CASSALAGFEQFF
TRBJ2-7 TRBD2 TRBV7-2 . TGTGCCAGCAGCTGGACTAGCGGGGGGATTGGGTACGAGCAGTACTTC CASSWTSGGIGYEQYF
TRBJ2-1 . TRBV14 . TGTGCCAGCAGCCAAGATTATGCAGGGGTGCATGAGCAGTTCTTC CASSQDYAGVHEQFF
TRBJ2-5 TRBD1 TRBV5-4 . TGTGCCAGCAGCTTGGGCCGACAGGGGCAAGAGACCCAGTACTTC CASSLGRQGQETQYF
TRBJ2-5 . TRBV19 . TGTGCCAGTAGTCGCAGGGGCGGTGAGACCCAGTACTTC CASSRRGGETQYF
TRBJ1-5 . TRBV7-9 . TGTGCCAGCAGCTTAGGGGCTCAGCCCCAGCATTTT CASSLGAQPQHF
TRBJ2-2 . TRBV30 . TGTGCCTGGAGTAGCATACCGGGGGATTGGGTAACCGGGGAGCTGTTTTTT CAWSSIPGDWVTGELFF